This record looks at one TCR beta chain sequence and its context. Profiled with immunoSEQ multiplex PCR; TCRdb holds only in-frame clones, not every one. This sample has around 200,000 clones; 85% occur once, and the top ten carry under 20%. This entry belongs to a study of blood T cell repertoires in COVID-19. Trimming pared 1 base from V and 5 bases from J, leaving 11 bases between. Per germline, CDR1 LGHDT and CDR2 YNNKEL (reference sequence). The length of the CDR3 is 14 residues. Material: PBMCs or T cells enriched from blood (not recorded which). This chain links TRBV3-1 (or the pseudogene TRBV3-2) with TRBJ2-5; perhaps TRBD2 as D (6 bases). The clonotype originates from a man in his forties or fifties who had recovered from COVID-19. The CDR3 coding sequence is TGTGCCAGCAGCCAAGGCCCTGGGGGGGAGACCCAGTACTTC. Encoded protein: CASSQGPGGETQYF.